This T cell receptor beta chain is from a study of blood T cell repertoires in COVID-19. TCRdb keeps only in-frame clones here, not all; method: immunoSEQ multiplex PCR. The repertoire holds some 220,000 clones, 65% to 90% seen once, with more than 9% in the top ten. The CDR3 has 13 residues. The ends lost 6 bases at V and 7 bases at J; junction bases unmatched: 7. Germline V gene sequence: CDR1 KGHSH, CDR2 LQKENI. The chain is built from TRBV18 and TRBJ1-2; 8 bases line up with TRBD1. Sequences were obtained from peripheral blood. The TCR sequence derives from a man aged 50 to 59 with active or convalescent COVID-19. The CDR3 loop reads CASSTSGGGGYTF. The CDR3 DNA reads as TGTGCCAGCTCGACCTCAGGGGGCGGTGGCTACACCTTC.